This T cell receptor beta chain emerged from a study of CD8 T cells in Susac syndrome. Reverse transcription of roughly 0.45 to 1 ug RNA was carried out with random hexamers. MiXCR, applied by TCRdb to the immunoSEQ multiplex PCR reads, yields one record per CDR3 protein. The sample holds 90,000 or so distinct CDR3 sequences; 90% to 95% are singletons and the top ten take about 0.32%. The germline CDR1 and CDR2 sequences are MNHNY and SVGAGI (reference sequence). V lost 4 bases to trimming and J lost 2 bases; unmatched junction nucleotides: 4. The CDR3 extends over 14 amino acids. Sequenced input: CD8+ T cells from PBMCs. The genes are TRBV6-6 and TRBJ1-1; 7 bases are shared with TRBD1. The sequence came from a human donor in good health. The DNA of the CDR3 is TGTGCCAGCAGTTTGGGACAGATAAACACTGAAGCTTTCTTT. Amino acids: CASSLGQINTEAFF.